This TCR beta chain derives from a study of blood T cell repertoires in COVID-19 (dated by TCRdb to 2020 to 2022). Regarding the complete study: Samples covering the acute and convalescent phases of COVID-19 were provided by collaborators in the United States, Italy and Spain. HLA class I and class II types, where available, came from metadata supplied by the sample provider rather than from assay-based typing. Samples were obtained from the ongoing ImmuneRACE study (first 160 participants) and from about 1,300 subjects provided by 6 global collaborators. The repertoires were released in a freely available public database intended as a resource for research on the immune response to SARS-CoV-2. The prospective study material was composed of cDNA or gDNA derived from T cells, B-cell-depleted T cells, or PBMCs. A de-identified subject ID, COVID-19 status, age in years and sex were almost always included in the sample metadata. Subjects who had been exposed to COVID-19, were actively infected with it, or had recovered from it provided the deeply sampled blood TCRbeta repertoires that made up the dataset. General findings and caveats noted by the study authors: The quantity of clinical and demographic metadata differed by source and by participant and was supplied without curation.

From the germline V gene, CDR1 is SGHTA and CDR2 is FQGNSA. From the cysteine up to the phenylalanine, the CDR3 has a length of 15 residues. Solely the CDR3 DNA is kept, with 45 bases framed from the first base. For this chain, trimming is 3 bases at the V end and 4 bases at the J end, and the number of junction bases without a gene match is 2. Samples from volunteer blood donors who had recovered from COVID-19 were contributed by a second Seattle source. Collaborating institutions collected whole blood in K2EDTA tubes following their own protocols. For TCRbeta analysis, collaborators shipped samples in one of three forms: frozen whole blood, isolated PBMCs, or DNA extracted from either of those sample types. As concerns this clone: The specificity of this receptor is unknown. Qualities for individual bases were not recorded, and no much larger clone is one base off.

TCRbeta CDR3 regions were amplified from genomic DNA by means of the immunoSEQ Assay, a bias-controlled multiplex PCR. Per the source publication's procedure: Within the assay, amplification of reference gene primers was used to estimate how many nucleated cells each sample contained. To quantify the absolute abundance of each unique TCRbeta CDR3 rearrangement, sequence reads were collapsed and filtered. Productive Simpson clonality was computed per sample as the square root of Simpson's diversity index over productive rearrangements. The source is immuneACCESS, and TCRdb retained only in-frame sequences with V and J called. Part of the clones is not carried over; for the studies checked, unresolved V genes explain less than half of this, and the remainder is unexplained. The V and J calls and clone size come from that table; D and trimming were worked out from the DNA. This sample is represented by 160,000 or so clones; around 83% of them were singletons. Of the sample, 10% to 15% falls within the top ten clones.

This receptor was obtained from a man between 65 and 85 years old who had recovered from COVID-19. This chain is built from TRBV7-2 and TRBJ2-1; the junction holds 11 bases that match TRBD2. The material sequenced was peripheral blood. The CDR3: CASSFRTSGYNEQFF. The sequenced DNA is TGTGCCAGCAGCTTTAGGACTAGCGGGTACAATGAGCAGTTCTTC.